This T cell receptor (beta chain) is drawn from a study of CD8+ T cells in alopecia areata. Study results and caveats: Relative to mice, TCR sharing across patients was less clear, a difference possibly HLA-related. Normal scalp had lower clonality than lesional scalp, with alopecia totalis/universalis lesions showing this most strongly.

cDNA prepared by RNA extraction and subsequent reverse transcription served as the template for sequencing. Measured with immunoSEQ multiplex PCR; TCRdb has only the in-frame clones, and not every one. The data contain over 150,000 clones, 60% of them singletons. Germline CDR1 and CDR2: SGHRS and YFSETQ. The CDR3 runs 14 residues. V was pared by 5 bases and J by 5 bases, with 9 bases of the junction left unmatched. Turning to this clone: Antigen specificity is unknown.

Noted treatment: oral pan-JAK inhibitor, 5-10 mg twice daily. Peripheral blood and lesional scalp punch biopsies were taken from alopecia areata patients. This material consisted of CD4+ T cells sorted from blood, taken at week 24, from a patient treated with tofacitinib. The sequence was collected from a human donor with alopecia areata. This chain links TRBV5-1 with TRBJ2-7; 8 bases map to TRBD1. CDR3 protein: CASRLQGDLNEQYF. CDR3 bases: TGCGCCAGCAGATTACAGGGGGACCTTAACGAGCAGTACTTC.